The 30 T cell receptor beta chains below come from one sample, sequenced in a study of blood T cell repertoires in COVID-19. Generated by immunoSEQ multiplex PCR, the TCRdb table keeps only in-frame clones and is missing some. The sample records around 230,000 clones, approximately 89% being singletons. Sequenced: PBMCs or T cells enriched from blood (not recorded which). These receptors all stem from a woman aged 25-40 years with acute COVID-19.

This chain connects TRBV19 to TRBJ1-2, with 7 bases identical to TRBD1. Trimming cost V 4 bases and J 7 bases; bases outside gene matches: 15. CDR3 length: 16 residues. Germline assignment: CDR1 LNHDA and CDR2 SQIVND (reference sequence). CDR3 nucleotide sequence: TGTGCCAGTAGTACCCTCCCGGGACAGCAAAGCGGTGGCTACACCTTC. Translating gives CASSTLPGQQSGGYTF.

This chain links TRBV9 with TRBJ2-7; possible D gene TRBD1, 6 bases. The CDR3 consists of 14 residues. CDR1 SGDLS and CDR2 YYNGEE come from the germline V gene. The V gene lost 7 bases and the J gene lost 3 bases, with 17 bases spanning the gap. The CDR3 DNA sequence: TGTGCCAGCTCTCCCGGGACATGGGACTACGAGCAGTACTTC. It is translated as CASSPGTWDYEQYF.

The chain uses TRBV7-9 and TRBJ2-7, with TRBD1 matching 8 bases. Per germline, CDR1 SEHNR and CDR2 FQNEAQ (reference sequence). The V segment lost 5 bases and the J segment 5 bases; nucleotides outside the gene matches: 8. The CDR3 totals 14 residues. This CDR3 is CASSQRTGQHEQYF. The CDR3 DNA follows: TGTGCCAGCAGCCAGCGGACAGGGCAACACGAGCAGTACTTC.

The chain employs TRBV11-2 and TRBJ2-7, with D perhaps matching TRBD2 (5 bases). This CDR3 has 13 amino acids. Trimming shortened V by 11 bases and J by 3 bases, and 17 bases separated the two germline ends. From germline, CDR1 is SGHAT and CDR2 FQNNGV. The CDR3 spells CARLPGKLYEQYF. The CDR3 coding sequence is TGTGCCCGCCTCCCGGGGAAACTCTACGAGCAGTACTTC. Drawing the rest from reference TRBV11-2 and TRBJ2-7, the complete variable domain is EAGVAQSPRYKIIEKRQSVAFWCNPISGHATLYWYQQILGQGPKLLIQFQNNGVVDDSQLPKDRFSAERLKGVDSTLKIQPAKLEDSAVYLCARLPGKLYEQYFGPGTRLTVT.

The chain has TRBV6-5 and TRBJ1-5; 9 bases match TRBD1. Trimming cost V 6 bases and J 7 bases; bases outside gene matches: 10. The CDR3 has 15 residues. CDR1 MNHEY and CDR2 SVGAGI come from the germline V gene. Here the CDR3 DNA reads TGTGCCAGCAGCCCCCGGGACAGGGTAGGGCAGCCCCAGCATTTT. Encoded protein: CASSPRDRVGQPQHF.

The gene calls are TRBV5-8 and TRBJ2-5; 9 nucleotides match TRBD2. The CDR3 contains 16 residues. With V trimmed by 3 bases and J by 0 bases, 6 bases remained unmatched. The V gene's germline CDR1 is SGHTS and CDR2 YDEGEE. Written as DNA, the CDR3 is TGTGCCAGCAGCTCGGTTAGCGGGGGAAACCAAGAGACCCAGTACTTC. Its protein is CASSSVSGGNQETQYF.

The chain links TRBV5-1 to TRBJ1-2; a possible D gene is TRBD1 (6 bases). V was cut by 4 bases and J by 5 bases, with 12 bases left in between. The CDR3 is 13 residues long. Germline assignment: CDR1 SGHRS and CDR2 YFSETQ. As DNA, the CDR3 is TGCGCCAGCAGCGGTACTGGACAGTATGGCTACACCTTC. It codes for CASSGTGQYGYTF.

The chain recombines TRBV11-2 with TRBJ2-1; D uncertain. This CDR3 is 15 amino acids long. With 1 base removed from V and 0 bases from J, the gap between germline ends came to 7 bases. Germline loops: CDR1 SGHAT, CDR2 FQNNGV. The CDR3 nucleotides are TGTGCCAGCAGCTTAGCGTGGAGCTCCTACAATGAGCAGTTCTTC. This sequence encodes CASSLAWSSYNEQFF.

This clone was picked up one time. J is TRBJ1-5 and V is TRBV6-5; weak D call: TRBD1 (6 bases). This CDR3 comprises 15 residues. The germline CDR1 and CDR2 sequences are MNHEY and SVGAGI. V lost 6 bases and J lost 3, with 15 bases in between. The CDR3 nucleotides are TGTGCCAGCAGGGGAAACACAGGGTCCAATCAGCCCCAGCATTTT. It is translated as CASRGNTGSNQPQHF.

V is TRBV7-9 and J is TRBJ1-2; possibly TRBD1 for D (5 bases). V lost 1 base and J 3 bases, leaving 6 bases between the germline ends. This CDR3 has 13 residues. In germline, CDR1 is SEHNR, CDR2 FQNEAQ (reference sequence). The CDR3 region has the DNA TGTGCCAGCAGCTTAGGACAGTACTATGGCTACACCTTC. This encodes CASSLGQYYGYTF.

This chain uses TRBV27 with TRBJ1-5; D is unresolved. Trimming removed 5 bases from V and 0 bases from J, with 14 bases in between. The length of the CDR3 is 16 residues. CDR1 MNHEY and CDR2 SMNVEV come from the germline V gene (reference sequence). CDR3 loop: CASSRTPGSSNQPQHF. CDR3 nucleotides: TGTGCCAGCAGTAGAACACCAGGTTCTAGCAATCAGCCCCAGCATTTT.

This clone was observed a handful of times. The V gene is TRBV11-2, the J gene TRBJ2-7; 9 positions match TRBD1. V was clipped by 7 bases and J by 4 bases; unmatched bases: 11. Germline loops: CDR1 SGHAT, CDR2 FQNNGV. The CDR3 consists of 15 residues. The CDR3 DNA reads TGTGCCAGCATTGTAGGCGGGACAGGGCCGTACGAGCAGTACTTC. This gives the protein CASIVGGTGPYEQYF. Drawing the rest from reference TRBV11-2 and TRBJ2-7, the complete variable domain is EAGVAQSPRYKIIEKRQSVAFWCNPISGHATLYWYQQILGQGPKLLIQFQNNGVVDDSQLPKDRFSAERLKGVDSTLKIQPAKLEDSAVYLCASIVGGTGPYEQYFGPGTRLTVT.

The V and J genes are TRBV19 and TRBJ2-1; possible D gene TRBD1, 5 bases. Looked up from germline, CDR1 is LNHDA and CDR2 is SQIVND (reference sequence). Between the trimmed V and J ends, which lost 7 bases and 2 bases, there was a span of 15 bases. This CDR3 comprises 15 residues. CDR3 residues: CASTKSQGPYNEQFF. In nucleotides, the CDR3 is TGTGCCAGTACTAAGTCCCAGGGTCCCTACAATGAGCAGTTCTTC.

The CDR3 loop is CASSYSSPSGWTQYF. CDR3 DNA sequence: TGTGCCAGCAGTTACTCGTCTCCCTCCGGGTGGACCCAGTACTTC. This chain connects TRBV6-5 to TRBJ2-5; D not resolved. The CDR3 totals 15 residues. Germline assignment: CDR1 MNHEY and CDR2 SVGAGI. Trimming left V 0 bases short and J 7 bases short, with 15 bases between.

The CDR3 is CSASDRARNSPLHF. DNA for the CDR3: TGCAGTGCTAGTGACAGAGCGAGGAATTCACCCCTCCACTTT. The rearrangement uses TRBV20-1 and TRBJ1-6; D might be TRBD1 (5 bases). Looked up from germline, CDR1 is DFQATT and CDR2 is SNEGSKA (reference sequence). V lost 3 bases and J lost 7, with 13 bases in between. The CDR3 is 14 amino acids.

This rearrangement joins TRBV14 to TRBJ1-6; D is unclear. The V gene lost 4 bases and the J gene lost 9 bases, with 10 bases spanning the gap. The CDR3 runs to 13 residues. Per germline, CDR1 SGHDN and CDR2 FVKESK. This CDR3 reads CASSLKEGSPLHF. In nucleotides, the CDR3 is TGTGCCAGCAGCCTTAAGGAGGGTTCACCCCTCCACTTT.

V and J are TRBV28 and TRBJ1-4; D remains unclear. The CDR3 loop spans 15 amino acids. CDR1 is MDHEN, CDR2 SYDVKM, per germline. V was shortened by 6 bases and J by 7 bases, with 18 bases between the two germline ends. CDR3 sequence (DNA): TGTGCCAGCAGACTACCGGGAGGGCCCTCTGAAAAACTGTTTTTT. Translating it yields CASRLPGGPSEKLFF.

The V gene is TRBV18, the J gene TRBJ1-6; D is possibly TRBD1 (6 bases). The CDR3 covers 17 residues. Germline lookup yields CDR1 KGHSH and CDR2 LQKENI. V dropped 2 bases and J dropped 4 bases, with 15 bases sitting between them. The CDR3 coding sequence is TGTGCCAGCTCACCAAGGCCAAGACAGGATTATAATTCACCCCTCCACTTT. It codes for CASSPRPRQDYNSPLHF. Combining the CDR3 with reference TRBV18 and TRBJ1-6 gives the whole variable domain NAGVMQNPRHLVRRRGQEARLRCSPMKGHSHVYWYRQLPEEGLKFMVYLQKENIIDESGMPKERFSAEFPKEGPSILRIQQVVRGDSAAYFCASSPRPRQDYNSPLHFGNGTRLTVT.

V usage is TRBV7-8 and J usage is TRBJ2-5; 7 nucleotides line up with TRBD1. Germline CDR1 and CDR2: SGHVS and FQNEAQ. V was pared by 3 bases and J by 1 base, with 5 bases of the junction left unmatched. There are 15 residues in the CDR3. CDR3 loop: CASSFQTGIQETQYF. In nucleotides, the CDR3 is TGTGCCAGCAGCTTCCAGACAGGGATCCAAGAGACCCAGTACTTC.

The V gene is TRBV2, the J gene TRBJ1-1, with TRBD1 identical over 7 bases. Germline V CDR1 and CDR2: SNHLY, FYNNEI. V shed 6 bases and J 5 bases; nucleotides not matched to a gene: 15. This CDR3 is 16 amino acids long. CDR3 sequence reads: CASRGGTTGLGTEAFF. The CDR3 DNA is TGTGCCAGCAGGGGGGGAACGACAGGGCTTGGTACTGAAGCTTTCTTT.

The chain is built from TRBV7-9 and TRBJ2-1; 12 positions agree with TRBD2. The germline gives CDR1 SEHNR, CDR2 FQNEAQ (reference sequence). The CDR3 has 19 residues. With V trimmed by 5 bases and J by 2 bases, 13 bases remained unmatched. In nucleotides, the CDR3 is TGTGCCAGCAGCGACCTGGATCCGGGACTAGCGGGTCCCTACAATGAGCAGTTCTTC. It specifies CASSDLDPGLAGPYNEQFF.

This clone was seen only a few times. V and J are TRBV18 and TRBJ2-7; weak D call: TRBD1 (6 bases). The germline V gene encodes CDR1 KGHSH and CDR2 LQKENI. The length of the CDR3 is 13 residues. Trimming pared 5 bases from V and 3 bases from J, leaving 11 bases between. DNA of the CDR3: TGTGCCAGCTCAGCAGGGGATGGCTACGAGCAGTACTTC. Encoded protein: CASSAGDGYEQYF.

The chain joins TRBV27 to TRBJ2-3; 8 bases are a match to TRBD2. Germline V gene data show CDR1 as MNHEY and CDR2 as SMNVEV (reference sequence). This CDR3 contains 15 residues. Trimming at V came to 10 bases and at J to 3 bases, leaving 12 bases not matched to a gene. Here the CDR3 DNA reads TGTGCCACCCCTCGCGGCGGGGGGATAACAGATACGCAGTATTTT. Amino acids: CATPRGGGITDTQYF.

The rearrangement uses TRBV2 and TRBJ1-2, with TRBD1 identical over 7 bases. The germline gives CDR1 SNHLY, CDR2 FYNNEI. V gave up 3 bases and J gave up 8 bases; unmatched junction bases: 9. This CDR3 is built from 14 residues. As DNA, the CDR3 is TGTGCCAGCAGTGATCAACGGGACAGTTCCGGCTACACCTTC. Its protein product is CASSDQRDSSGYTF.

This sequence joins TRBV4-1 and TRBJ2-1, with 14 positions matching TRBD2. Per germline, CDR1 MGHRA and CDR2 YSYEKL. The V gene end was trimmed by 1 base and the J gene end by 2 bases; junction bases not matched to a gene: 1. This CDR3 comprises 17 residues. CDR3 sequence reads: CASSQGLAGGPYNEQFF. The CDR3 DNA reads TGCGCCAGCAGCCAAGGACTAGCGGGGGGGCCCTACAATGAGCAGTTCTTC.

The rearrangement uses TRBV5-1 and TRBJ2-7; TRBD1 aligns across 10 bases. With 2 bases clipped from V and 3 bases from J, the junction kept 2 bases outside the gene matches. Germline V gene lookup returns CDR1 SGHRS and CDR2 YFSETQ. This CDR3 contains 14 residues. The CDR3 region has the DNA TGCGCCAGCAGCTTCGGGACAGGGGACTACGAGCAGTACTTC. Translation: CASSFGTGDYEQYF.

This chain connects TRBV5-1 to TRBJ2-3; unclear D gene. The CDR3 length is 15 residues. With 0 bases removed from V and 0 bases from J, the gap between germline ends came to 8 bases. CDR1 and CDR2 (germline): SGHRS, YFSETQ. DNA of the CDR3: TGCGCCAGCAGCTTGGCCGCAGTTAGCACAGATACGCAGTATTTT. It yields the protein CASSLAAVSTDTQYF.

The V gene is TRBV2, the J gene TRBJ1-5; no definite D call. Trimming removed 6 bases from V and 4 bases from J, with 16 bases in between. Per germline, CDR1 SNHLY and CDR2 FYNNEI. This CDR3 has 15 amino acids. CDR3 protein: CASSTGSRGNQPQHF. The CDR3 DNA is TGTGCCAGCAGCACCGGGTCCCGAGGAAATCAGCCCCAGCATTTT.

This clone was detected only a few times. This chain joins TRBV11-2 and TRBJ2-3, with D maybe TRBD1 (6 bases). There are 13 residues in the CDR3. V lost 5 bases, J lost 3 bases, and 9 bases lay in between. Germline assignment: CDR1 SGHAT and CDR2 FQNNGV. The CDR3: CASSMDRTDTQYF. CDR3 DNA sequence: TGTGCCAGCAGCATGGACAGAACAGATACGCAGTATTTT.

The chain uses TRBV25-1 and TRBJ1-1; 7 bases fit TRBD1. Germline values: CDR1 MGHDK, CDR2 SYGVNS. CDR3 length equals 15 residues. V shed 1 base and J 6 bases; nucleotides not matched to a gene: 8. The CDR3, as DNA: TGTGCCAGCAGTGAATGGGGCAGGGGGAGGTCTGAAGCTTTCTTT. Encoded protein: CASSEWGRGRSEAFF.